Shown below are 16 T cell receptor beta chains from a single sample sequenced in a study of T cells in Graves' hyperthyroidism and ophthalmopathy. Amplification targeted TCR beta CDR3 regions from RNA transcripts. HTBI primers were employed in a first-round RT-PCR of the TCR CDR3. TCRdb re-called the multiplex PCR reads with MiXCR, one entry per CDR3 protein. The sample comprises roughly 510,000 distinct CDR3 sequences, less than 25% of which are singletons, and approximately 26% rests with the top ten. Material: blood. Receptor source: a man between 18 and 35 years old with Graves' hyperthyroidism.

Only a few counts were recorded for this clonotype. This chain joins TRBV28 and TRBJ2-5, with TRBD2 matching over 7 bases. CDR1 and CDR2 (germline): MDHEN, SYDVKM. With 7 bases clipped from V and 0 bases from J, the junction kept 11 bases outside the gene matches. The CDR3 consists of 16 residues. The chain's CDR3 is CASTLRLAGHQETQYF. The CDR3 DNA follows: TGTGCCAGCACACTCCGCTTAGCGGGTCACCAAGAGACCCAGTACTTC.

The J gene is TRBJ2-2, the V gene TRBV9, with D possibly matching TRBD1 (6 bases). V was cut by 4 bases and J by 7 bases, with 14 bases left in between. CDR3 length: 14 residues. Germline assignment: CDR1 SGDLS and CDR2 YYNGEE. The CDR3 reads CASSPPGESGELFF. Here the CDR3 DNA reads TGTGCCAGCAGCCCGCCAGGGGAGAGCGGGGAGCTGTTTTTT. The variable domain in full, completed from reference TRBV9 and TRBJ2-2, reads DSGVTQTPKHLITATGQRVTLRCSPRSGDLSVYWYQQSLDQGLQFLIQYYNGEERAKGNILERFSAQQFPDLHSELNLSSLELGDSALYFCASSPPGESGELFFGEGSRLTVL.

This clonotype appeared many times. This chain's CDR3 is CASSHPGDRRNTIYF. CDR3 sequence (DNA): TGTGCCAGCAGCCACCCTGGGGACAGGAGAAACACCATATATTTT. V usage is TRBV11-3 and J usage is TRBJ1-3; TRBD1 matches at 8 bases. CDR1 SGHNT and CDR2 YENEEA come from the germline V gene. The length of the CDR3 is 15 residues. V lost 5 bases, J lost 5 bases, and 8 bases stayed unmatched.

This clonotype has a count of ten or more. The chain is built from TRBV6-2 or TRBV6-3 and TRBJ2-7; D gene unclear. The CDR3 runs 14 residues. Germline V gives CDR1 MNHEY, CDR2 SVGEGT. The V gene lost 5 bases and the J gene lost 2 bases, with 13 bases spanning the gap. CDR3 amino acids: CASSMRLATYEQYF. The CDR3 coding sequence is TGTGCCAGCAGTATGCGACTCGCGACCTACGAGCAGTACTTC.

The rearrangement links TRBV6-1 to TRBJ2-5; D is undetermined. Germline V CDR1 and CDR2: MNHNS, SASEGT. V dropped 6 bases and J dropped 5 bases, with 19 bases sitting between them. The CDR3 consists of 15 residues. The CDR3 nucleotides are TGTGCCAGCAGCAACCGATGGGCGGCAAGTGAGACCCAGTACTTC. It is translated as CASSNRWAASETQYF.

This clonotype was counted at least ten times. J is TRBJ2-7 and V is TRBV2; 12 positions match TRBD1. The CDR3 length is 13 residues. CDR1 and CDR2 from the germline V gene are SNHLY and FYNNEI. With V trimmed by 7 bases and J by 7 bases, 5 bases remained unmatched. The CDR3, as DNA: TGTGCCAGCATGGGACAGGGGGCAAGAGAGCAGTACTTC. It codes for CASMGQGAREQYF.

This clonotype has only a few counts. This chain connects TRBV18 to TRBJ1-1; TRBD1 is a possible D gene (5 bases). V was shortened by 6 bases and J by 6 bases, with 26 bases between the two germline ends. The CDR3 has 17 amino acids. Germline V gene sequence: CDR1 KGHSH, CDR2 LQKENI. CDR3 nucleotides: TGTGCCAGCTCCCCAAGCGGGGGTGCAGGGAGGTTCGCTGAAGCTTTCTTT. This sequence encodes CASSPSGGAGRFAEAFF.

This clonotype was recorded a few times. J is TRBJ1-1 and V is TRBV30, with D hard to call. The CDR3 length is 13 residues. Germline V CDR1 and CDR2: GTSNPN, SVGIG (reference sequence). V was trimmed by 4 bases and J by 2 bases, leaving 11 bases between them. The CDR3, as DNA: TGTGCCTGGACGCGGCGAACTAACACTGAAGCTTTCTTT. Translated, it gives CAWTRRTNTEAFF.

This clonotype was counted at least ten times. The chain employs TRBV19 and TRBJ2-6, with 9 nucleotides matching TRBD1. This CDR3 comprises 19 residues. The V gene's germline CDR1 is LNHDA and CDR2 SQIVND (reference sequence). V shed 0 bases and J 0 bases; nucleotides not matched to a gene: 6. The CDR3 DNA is TGTGCCAGTAGTATAGATCGGGGGACAGGGCACTCTGGGGCCAACGTCCTGACTTTC. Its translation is CASSIDRGTGHSGANVLTF.

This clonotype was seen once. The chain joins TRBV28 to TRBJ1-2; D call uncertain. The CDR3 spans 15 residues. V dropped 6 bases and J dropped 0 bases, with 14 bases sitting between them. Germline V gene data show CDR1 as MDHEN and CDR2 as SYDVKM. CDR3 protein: CASSSFTRANYGYTF. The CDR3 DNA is TGTGCCAGCAGCTCATTCACCAGAGCTAACTATGGCTACACCTTC.

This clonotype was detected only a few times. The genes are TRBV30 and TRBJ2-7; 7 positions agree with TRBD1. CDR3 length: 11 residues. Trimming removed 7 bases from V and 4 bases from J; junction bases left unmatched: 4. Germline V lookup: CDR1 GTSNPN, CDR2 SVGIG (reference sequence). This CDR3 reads CAYGQVYEQYF. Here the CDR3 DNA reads TGTGCCTACGGACAGGTTTACGAGCAGTACTTC.

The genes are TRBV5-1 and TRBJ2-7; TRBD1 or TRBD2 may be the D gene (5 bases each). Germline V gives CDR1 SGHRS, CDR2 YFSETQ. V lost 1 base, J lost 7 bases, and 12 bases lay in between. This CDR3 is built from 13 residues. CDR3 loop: CASSLMGPGEQYF. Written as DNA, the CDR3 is TGCGCCAGCAGCTTGATGGGGCCGGGGGAGCAGTACTTC.

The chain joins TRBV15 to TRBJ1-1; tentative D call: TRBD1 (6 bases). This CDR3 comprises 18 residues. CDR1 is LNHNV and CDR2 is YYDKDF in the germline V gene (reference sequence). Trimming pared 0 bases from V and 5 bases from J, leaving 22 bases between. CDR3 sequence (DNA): TGTGCCACCAGCAGAGATTTGGGTTTTTGGGGGCTTGGGACTGAAGCTTTCTTT. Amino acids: CATSRDLGFWGLGTEAFF.

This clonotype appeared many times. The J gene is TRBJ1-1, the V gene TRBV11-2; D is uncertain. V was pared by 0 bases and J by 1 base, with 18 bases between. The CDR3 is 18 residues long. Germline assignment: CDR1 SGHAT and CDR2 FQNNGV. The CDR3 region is CASSLEIGQIGWNTEAFF. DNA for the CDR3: TGTGCCAGCAGCTTAGAAATAGGGCAGATCGGCTGGAACACTGAAGCTTTCTTT.

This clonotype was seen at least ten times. CDR3 nucleotides: TGCAGTGCTGAGGGAGGGGAAGAGACCCAGTACTTC. Its protein is CSAEGGEETQYF. The chain carries TRBV20-1 and TRBJ2-5; 7 bases agree with TRBD2. Germline CDR1 DFQATT, CDR2 SNEGSKA (reference sequence). V lost 5 bases to trimming and J lost 3 bases; unmatched junction nucleotides: 3. The CDR3 extends over 12 amino acids.

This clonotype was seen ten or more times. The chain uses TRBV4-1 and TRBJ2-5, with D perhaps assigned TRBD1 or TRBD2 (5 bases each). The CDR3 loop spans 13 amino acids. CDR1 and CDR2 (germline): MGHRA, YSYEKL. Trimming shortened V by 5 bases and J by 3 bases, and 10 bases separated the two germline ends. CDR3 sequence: CASSVRDEETQYF. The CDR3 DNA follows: TGCGCCAGCAGCGTCAGGGACGAAGAGACCCAGTACTTC.